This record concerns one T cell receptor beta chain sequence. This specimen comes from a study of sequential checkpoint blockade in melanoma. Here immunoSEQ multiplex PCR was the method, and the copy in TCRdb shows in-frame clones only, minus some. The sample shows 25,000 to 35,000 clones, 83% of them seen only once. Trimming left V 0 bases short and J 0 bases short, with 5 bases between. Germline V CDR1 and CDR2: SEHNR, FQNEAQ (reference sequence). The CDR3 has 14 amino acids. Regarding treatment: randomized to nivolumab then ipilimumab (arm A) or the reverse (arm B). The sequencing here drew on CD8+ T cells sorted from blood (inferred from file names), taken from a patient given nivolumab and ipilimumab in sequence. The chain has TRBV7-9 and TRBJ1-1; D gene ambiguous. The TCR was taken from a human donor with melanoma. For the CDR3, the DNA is TGTGCCAGCAGCTTAGCCCCGGTGAACACTGAAGCTTTCTTT. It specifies CASSLAPVNTEAFF.